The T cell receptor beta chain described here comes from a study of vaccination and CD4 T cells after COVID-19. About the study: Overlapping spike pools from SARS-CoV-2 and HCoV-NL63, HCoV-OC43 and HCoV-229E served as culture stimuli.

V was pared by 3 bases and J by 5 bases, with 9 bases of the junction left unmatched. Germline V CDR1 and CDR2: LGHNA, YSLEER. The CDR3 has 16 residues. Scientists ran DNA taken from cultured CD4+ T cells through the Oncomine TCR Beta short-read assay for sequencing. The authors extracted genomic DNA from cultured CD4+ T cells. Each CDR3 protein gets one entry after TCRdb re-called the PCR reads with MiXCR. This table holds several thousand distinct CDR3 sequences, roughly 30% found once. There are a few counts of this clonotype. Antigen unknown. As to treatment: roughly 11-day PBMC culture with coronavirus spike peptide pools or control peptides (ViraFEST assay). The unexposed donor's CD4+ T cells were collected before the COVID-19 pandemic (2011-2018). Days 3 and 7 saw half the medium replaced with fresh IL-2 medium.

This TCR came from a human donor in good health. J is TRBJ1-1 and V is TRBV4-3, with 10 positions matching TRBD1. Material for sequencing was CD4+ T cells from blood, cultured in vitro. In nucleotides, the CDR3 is TGCGCCAGCAGCCATCTCCCGGGACAGGGGAGGACTGAAGCTTTCTTT. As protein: CASSHLPGQGRTEAFF.